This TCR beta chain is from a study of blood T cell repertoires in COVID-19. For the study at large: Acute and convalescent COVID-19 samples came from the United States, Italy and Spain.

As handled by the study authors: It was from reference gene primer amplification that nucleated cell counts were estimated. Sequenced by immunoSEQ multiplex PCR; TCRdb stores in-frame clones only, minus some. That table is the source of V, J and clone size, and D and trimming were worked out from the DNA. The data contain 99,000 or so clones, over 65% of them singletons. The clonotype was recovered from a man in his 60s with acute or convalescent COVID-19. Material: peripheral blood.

The chain's CDR3 is CASSEVTNGNTIYF. The CDR3 bases are TGTGCCAGCAGTGAGGTGACAAATGGAAACACCATATATTTT. The rearrangement uses TRBV6-1 and TRBJ1-3; no clear D gene. Germline lookup yields CDR1 MNHNS and CDR2 SASEGT. Trimming took 3 bases from V and 3 from J, leaving 9 bases between them. The CDR3 contains 14 residues.